This TCR beta chain stems from a study of T-cell reconstitution after alpha-beta-depleted transplantation in children. General observations from the study: Diversity and T-cell counts at one year after transplant derived mostly from new T cells. Expanded graft clones numbering several hundred reportedly gave rise to alpha-beta T cells about two months after transplant.

Unique molecular identifiers tagged the TCRbeta library. From the PCR reads, TCRdb called clonotypes with MiXCR, one entry per CDR3 protein. The data contain roughly 790,000 distinct CDR3 sequences, about 16% of them singletons. This clonotype came up a few times. The antigen is not known. Germline values: CDR1 SGHRS, CDR2 YFSETQ. Trimming took 0 bases from V and 6 from J, leaving 10 bases between them. This CDR3 has 14 amino acids. The receptor's source is a male patient between 10 and 17 years old who had a stem cell transplant for acute lymphoblastic leukemia, so the T cells may come from the graft donor. This sample comprised PBMCs, mostly from graft donor cells, obtained 360 days after TCRalphabeta/CD19-depleted stem cell transplant. The rearrangement uses TRBV5-1 and TRBJ1-5; D is uncertain. The CDR3 bases are TGCGCCAGCAGCTTGGACCTAATGACTCAGCCCCAGCATTTT. It translates to CASSLDLMTQPQHF.